The following is a TCR beta chain sequence with its context. From germline, CDR1 is MNHNS and CDR2 SASEGT. The CDR3 has 13 residues. Trimming took 5 bases from V and 6 from J, leaving 10 bases between them. The data originate from a study of shared clonotypes between healthy human individuals. Profiled with immunoSEQ multiplex PCR; TCRdb holds only in-frame clones, not every one. The table shows over a million clones, with roughly 80% occurring only once. The chain is built from TRBV6-1 and TRBJ1-4, with a weak D call TRBD1 (6 bases). This TCR was sampled from a man between 18 and 35 years old in good health. The specimen was memory CD4+ T cells sorted from blood. The subset here: CD45RA-negative fraction. CDR3 bases: TGTGCCAGCAGTATACAGGGTGATGAAAAACTGTTTTTT. Protein product: CASSIQGDEKLFF.